Presented here are 12 T cell receptor beta chains from one specimen sequenced in a study of OX40 agonist ivuxolimab in advanced cancers. The data were produced by immunoSEQ multiplex PCR, yet TCRdb's version contains in-frame clones alone and is incomplete. The sample holds under 80,000 clones; about nine tenths are singletons and the top ten take about 3.8%. This specimen consisted of CD4+ or CD8+ T cells sorted from blood, obtained in a trial of the OX40 agonist ivuxolimab. The source is an adult with an advanced solid tumor such as melanoma, head and neck, liver or kidney cancer.

The genes are TRBV15 and TRBJ2-1; D could derive from TRBD1 or TRBD2 (5 bases each). V lost 3 bases and J lost 6, with 18 bases in between. CDR1 is LNHNV and CDR2 is YYDKDF in the germline V gene (reference sequence). There are 16 residues in the CDR3. The CDR3: CATSSAGTPGGNEQFF. CDR3 DNA: TGTGCCACCAGCAGTGCCGGGACCCCGGGTGGCAATGAGCAGTTCTTC.

The J gene is TRBJ2-1, the V gene TRBV27, with a weak D call TRBD1 (5 bases). V was cut by 2 bases and J by 10 bases, with 12 bases left in between. The CDR3 is 13 amino acids. CDR1 is MNHEY and CDR2 is SMNVEV in the germline V gene (reference sequence). Written as DNA, the CDR3 is TGTGCCAGCAGTTTAGGTGAAGGGGTCGAGCAGTTCTTC. It encodes CASSLGEGVEQFF.

This clone was seen only once. This rearrangement joins TRBV19 to TRBJ2-5, with D possibly called TRBD1 or TRBD2 (5 bases each). Germline V lookup: CDR1 LNHDA, CDR2 SQIVND (reference sequence). CDR3 length: 13 residues. V shed 6 bases and J shed 6 bases, with 14 bases lying between them. The CDR3 here is CASRKEGRQTQYF. CDR3 nucleotide sequence: TGTGCCAGTAGGAAAGAGGGGCGACAGACCCAGTACTTC.

This rearrangement joins TRBV4-1 to TRBJ2-7, with D possibly being TRBD2 (6 bases). V was cut by 3 bases and J by 1 base, with 13 bases left in between. CDR3 length equals 15 residues. The germline gives CDR1 MGHRA, CDR2 YSYEKL. The CDR3 nucleotides read TGCGCCAGCAGCCAGTTAGGACTACCATCCTACGAGCAGTACTTC. It yields the protein CASSQLGLPSYEQYF.

A note on this clone: The sample carries other DNA sequences with the same CDR3. V is TRBV29-1 and J is TRBJ1-1; D uncertain. V was cut by 3 bases and J by 4 bases, with 9 bases left in between. Germline V gene data show CDR1 as SQVTM and CDR2 as ANQGSEA. CDR3 length equals 12 residues. CDR3 DNA: TGCAGCGTTGAGGGATGGGGCACTGAAGCTTTCTTT. Translation: CSVEGWGTEAFF.

The chain recombines TRBV6-1 with TRBJ2-1; 8 positions agree with TRBD1. This CDR3 has 16 amino acids. Germline-derived CDR1 and CDR2 are MNHNS and SASEGT. Germline trimming cut 0 bases from V and 2 bases from J; bases unmatched to any gene: 3. CDR3 sequence: CASSEAATGAYNEQFF. The CDR3 DNA reads TGTGCCAGCAGTGAAGCTGCGACAGGGGCCTACAATGAGCAGTTCTTC.

This rearrangement joins TRBV6-5 to TRBJ2-7; 7 bases map to TRBD2. J lost 3 bases, V lost 6 bases, and 5 bases had no gene match. This CDR3 comprises 13 residues. CDR1 MNHEY and CDR2 SVGAGI come from the germline V gene. The CDR3 region is CASRGAGNYEQYF. In nucleotides, the CDR3 is TGTGCCAGCAGGGGAGCGGGAAACTACGAGCAGTACTTC.

The V call is TRBV15, the J call TRBJ2-1; 7 bases agree with TRBD2. The CDR3 contains 15 residues. Losses at the gene ends were 0 bases for V and 6 bases for J; bases not matched to a gene: 5. Germline V CDR1 and CDR2: LNHNV, YYDKDF (reference sequence). The DNA of the CDR3 is TGTGCCACCAGCAGAGATGCGGGGGTGGGCAATGAGCAGTTCTTC. Protein: CATSRDAGVGNEQFF.

The chain joins TRBV19 to TRBJ1-1; 7 nucleotides align to TRBD1. Germline CDR1 LNHDA, CDR2 SQIVND (reference sequence). V was pared by 6 bases and J by 8 bases, with 9 bases of the junction left unmatched. The CDR3 runs to 13 residues. CDR3 bases: TGTGCCAGTAGCCTGGGGGCGGGACAGGAAGCTTTCTTT. Protein sequence: CASSLGAGQEAFF.

V and J are TRBV5-8 and TRBJ1-1; perhaps TRBD1 as D (5 bases). The germline V and J ends were trimmed by 3 bases and 7 bases, with 13 bases remaining between them. The CDR3 is 13 amino acids. Germline CDR1 is SGHTS and CDR2 is YDEGEE. The chain's CDR3 is CASSSQVLGEAFF. In nucleotides, the CDR3 is TGTGCCAGCAGCTCACAGGTTCTGGGTGAAGCTTTCTTT.

The chain uses TRBV20-1 and TRBJ1-1; TRBD1 agrees at 7 bases. V lost 3 bases to trimming and J lost 6 bases; unmatched junction nucleotides: 1. CDR3 length: 11 amino acids. The germline V gene encodes CDR1 DFQATT and CDR2 SNEGSKA (reference sequence). The CDR3 region has the DNA TGCAGTGCTAGTACAGGGGCTGAAGCTTTCTTT. It yields the protein CSASTGAEAFF.

The genes are TRBV15 and TRBJ2-3, with 9 nucleotides matching TRBD2. The trim removed 0 bases at V and 7 bases at J, leaving 2 bases unmatched. The CDR3 runs to 14 residues. Germline-derived CDR1 and CDR2 are LNHNV and YYDKDF (reference sequence). This chain's CDR3 is CATSRERGGYTQYF. The CDR3 nucleotides are TGTGCCACCAGCAGAGAGCGGGGGGGGTATACGCAGTATTTT.